This T cell receptor beta chain emerged from a study of T cells in tumors after PD-1 blockade. At the level of the study: Either cemiplimab 350 mg every 2 weeks or pembrolizumab 200 mg every 3 weeks was given. Mean per blood sample: 113,528 templates (roughly 22,000-257,772), approximately 37,000 unique clonotypes. General study points: Approximately 41% of tumor TCR clonotypes were also found in blood.

The CDR3 has 16 residues. Only in-frame clones appear in the TCRdb table, and some are missing; sequencing was by immunoSEQ multiplex PCR. Among about 15,000 clones listed, almost 85% were seen once. Note on this clone: The target antigen is unknown.

J is TRBJ2-1 and V is TRBV12-2; TRBD2 was called by the table and not checked on the DNA. TRBV12-2 is assigned pseudogene status. The sample here was PBMCs, taken after anti-PD-1 treatment. This TCR derives from a human donor with basal cell carcinoma. DNA for the CDR3: TGTGCAAGTCGCTTAGTTCGACTAGCAGAAGAAAATGAGCAGTTCTTC. Protein sequence: CASRLVRLAEENEQFF.